The 30 T cell receptor beta chains below were found in one sample sequenced in a study of cytomegalovirus exposure and HLA in healthy donors. PCR involved 60 Vbeta and 13 Jbeta primers. Generated by immunoSEQ multiplex PCR, the TCRdb table keeps only in-frame clones and is missing some. The sample shows 80,000 to 90,000 clones, approximately 79% of them seen only once. Specimen: PBMCs. The receptors were sampled from a man aged 25 to 40 in good health and CMV-seronegative.

In its sample, this clone was seen a few times. The chain links TRBV2 to TRBJ1-4; tentative D call: TRBD1 (5 bases). Trimming removed 8 bases from V and 4 bases from J, with 14 bases in between. The CDR3 is 14 amino acids. Germline loops: CDR1 SNHLY, CDR2 FYNNEI. CDR3 sequence: CASSRVGDNEKLFF. The CDR3 region has the DNA TGTGCCAGCTCCCGGGTAGGGGATAATGAAAAACTGTTTTTT. The complete variable domain, with remaining parts taken from reference TRBV2 and TRBJ1-4, reads EPEVTQTPSHQVTQMGQEVILRCVPISNHLYFYWYRQILGQKVEFLVSFYNNEISEKSEIFDDQFSVERPDGSNFTLKIRSTKLEDSAMYFCASSRVGDNEKLFFGSGTQLSVL.

The V and J genes are TRBV27 and TRBJ1-2, with 7 bases aligning to TRBD1. This CDR3 region has 15 residues. Losses at the gene ends were 6 bases for V and 2 bases for J; bases not matched to a gene: 9. Germline V gene lookup returns CDR1 MNHEY and CDR2 SMNVEV (reference sequence). The CDR3 region has the DNA TGTGCCAGCAGATCACCTCCGGGACAGAACTATGGCTACACCTTC. Translating gives CASRSPPGQNYGYTF.

This clone turned up a few times. The CDR3 sequence is CASSVDGQRTNYGYTF. The CDR3 DNA reads TGTGCCAGCAGTGTTGACGGACAGCGAACTAACTATGGCTACACCTTC. V and J are TRBV2 and TRBJ1-2; a possible D gene is TRBD1 (6 bases). The CDR3 consists of 16 residues. V dropped 4 bases and J dropped 0 bases, with 15 bases sitting between them. From germline, CDR1 is SNHLY and CDR2 FYNNEI.

The DNA for the CDR3 is TGTGCTAGTGACCTCACAGGGGTCCTCACTGAAGCTTTCTTT. Translated: CASDLTGVLTEAFF. The chain is built from TRBV12-5 and TRBJ1-1; 7 nucleotides match TRBD1. Per the germline V gene, CDR1 is LGHNT and CDR2 is FRNRAP. The CDR3 spans 14 residues. V lost 7 bases to trimming and J lost 4 bases; unmatched junction nucleotides: 9.

The rearrangement joins TRBV30 to TRBJ2-5; D is perhaps TRBD2 (6 bases). V was cut by 5 bases and J by 4 bases, with 14 bases left in between. The germline V gene encodes CDR1 GTSNPN and CDR2 SVGIG (reference sequence). The CDR3 loop spans 13 amino acids. CDR3 bases: TGTGCCTGGGGAATCTCCGGGAGAGAGACCCAGTACTTC. This codes for CAWGISGRETQYF.

This clone was observed a handful of times. The rearrangement uses TRBV6-5 and TRBJ1-1; 12 bases map to TRBD1. CDR3 length equals 15 residues. The germline CDR1 and CDR2 sequences are MNHEY and SVGAGI. The trim removed 2 bases at V and 6 bases at J, leaving 4 bases unmatched. The CDR3 DNA reads as TGTGCCAGCAGTTACGGGACAGGGGGCATCCCTGAAGCTTTCTTT. Translated: CASSYGTGGIPEAFF.

The J gene is TRBJ1-1, the V gene TRBV10-3, with 7 bases aligning to TRBD1. This CDR3 has 15 amino acids. CDR1 and CDR2 (germline): ENHRY, SYGVKD. The V gene end was trimmed by 3 bases and the J gene end by 1 base; junction bases not matched to a gene: 5. This chain's CDR3 is CAISDTTGRNTEAFF. In DNA form, the CDR3 reads TGTGCCATCAGTGACACGACAGGGCGGAACACTGAAGCTTTCTTT.

The CDR3 loop is CASSLEASSSYEQYF. DNA of the CDR3: TGCGCCAGCAGCTTGGAAGCTAGCAGTTCCTACGAGCAGTACTTC. The V gene is TRBV5-1, the J gene TRBJ2-7, with a possible D match to TRBD2 (5 bases). The V gene lost 0 bases and the J gene lost 1 base, with 11 bases spanning the gap. Germline V gives CDR1 SGHRS, CDR2 YFSETQ. This CDR3 spans 15 amino acids.

The chain joins TRBV2 to TRBJ1-1, with D possibly matching TRBD1 (6 bases). Germline V gene data show CDR1 as SNHLY and CDR2 as FYNNEI. The CDR3 consists of 16 residues. Trimming pared 4 bases from V and 3 bases from J, leaving 18 bases between. The CDR3, as DNA: TGTGCCAGCAGTGTAAACCCTACAGGGAGCGACACTGAAGCTTTCTTT. This codes for CASSVNPTGSDTEAFF. The full variable domain, in which reference TRBV2 and TRBJ1-1 provide the parts outside the CDR3, is EPEVTQTPSHQVTQMGQEVILRCVPISNHLYFYWYRQILGQKVEFLVSFYNNEISEKSEIFDDQFSVERPDGSNFTLKIRSTKLEDSAMYFCASSVNPTGSDTEAFFGQGTRLTVV.

The chain links TRBV19 to TRBJ2-3, with 9 bases that match TRBD2. This CDR3 region has 14 residues. CDR1 and CDR2 (germline): LNHDA, SQIVND (reference sequence). J gave up 3 bases and V 9 bases, and 7 bases lay outside the gene matches. CDR3 loop: CASAAGLATDTQYF. The CDR3 nucleotides are TGTGCCAGCGCCGCCGGACTAGCGACAGATACGCAGTATTTT.

This rearrangement joins TRBV14 to TRBJ2-7, with a weak D call TRBD1 (6 bases). The germline CDR1 and CDR2 sequences are SGHDN and FVKESK. The CDR3 runs 13 residues. The V gene lost 1 base and the J gene lost 6 bases, with 10 bases spanning the gap. This CDR3 is CASSQGTAAEQYF. DNA of the CDR3: TGTGCCAGCAGCCAAGGGACAGCCGCCGAGCAGTACTTC.

V and J are TRBV5-1 and TRBJ1-1; D may be TRBD1 (6 bases). The CDR3 is made up of 15 amino acids. Deletions cut 0 bases from V and 2 bases from J, with 11 bases between. Germline CDR1 and CDR2: SGHRS and YFSETQ. Here the CDR3 reads CASSLGGQVNTEAFF. The CDR3 DNA follows: TGCGCCAGCAGCTTGGGGGGGCAGGTTAACACTGAAGCTTTCTTT.

V and J are TRBV6-1 and TRBJ1-4; weak D call: TRBD1 (6 bases). Germline values: CDR1 MNHNS, CDR2 SASEGT. The V end lost 6 bases, the J end lost 3 bases, and 14 bases lay between the germline ends. The CDR3 is 15 amino acids. CDR3 nucleotides: TGTGCCAGCAGCTATCGACAGGTGGCTAATGAAAAACTGTTTTTT. Protein product: CASSYRQVANEKLFF.

The J gene is TRBJ1-3, the V gene TRBV14; D unclear. The CDR3 sequence is 15 residues long. Germline values: CDR1 SGHDN, CDR2 FVKESK. V lost 4 bases to trimming and J lost 0 bases, with 10 bases between them. CDR3 residues: CASSLHRFSGNTIYF. CDR3 in DNA: TGTGCCAGCAGCCTACACAGATTCTCTGGAAACACCATATATTTT.

This clone was seen more than once but under ten times. The rearrangement joins TRBV28 to TRBJ1-5; D is unclear. Per germline, CDR1 MDHEN and CDR2 SYDVKM. V was shortened by 3 bases and J by 7 bases, with 13 bases between the two germline ends. This CDR3 has 14 residues. In DNA, the CDR3 is TGTGCCAGCAGTTTTCGAGGGAACGGCCAGCCCCAGCATTTT. Translation: CASSFRGNGQPQHF.

V is TRBV28 and J is TRBJ1-3; weak D call: TRBD1 (5 bases). V was pared by 4 bases and J by 3 bases, with 13 bases between. The germline V gene encodes CDR1 MDHEN and CDR2 SYDVKM. CDR3 length: 15 residues. CDR3 in DNA: TGTGCCAGCAGTTACACGGGCAGGGATGGAAACACCATATATTTT. It encodes CASSYTGRDGNTIYF.

This chain links TRBV6-1 with TRBJ2-7, with D unresolved. This CDR3 comprises 15 residues. V was cut by 5 bases and J by 1 base, with 15 bases left in between. Germline V CDR1 and CDR2: MNHNS, SASEGT. The CDR3 sequence: CASSPPRGYSYEQYF. The CDR3, as DNA: TGTGCCAGCAGTCCCCCCAGAGGCTATTCCTACGAGCAGTACTTC.

This chain uses TRBV9 with TRBJ2-7; D gene ambiguous. Trimming removed 0 bases from V and 3 bases from J, with 13 bases in between. Per germline, CDR1 SGDLS and CDR2 YYNGEE. The CDR3 contains 15 residues. The CDR3 DNA reads as TGTGCCAGCAGCGTAGCTGCGCAGACTGGCTACGAGCAGTACTTC. The encoded protein is CASSVAAQTGYEQYF. The variable domain in full, with the rest retrieved from reference TRBV9 and TRBJ2-7, is DSGVTQTPKHLITATGQRVTLRCSPRSGDLSVYWYQQSLDQGLQFLIQYYNGEERAKGNILERFSAQQFPDLHSELNLSSLELGDSALYFCASSVAAQTGYEQYFGPGTRLTVT.

The rearrangement joins TRBV7-2 to TRBJ2-3; a possible D gene is TRBD2 (5 bases). V lost 5 bases and J 5 bases, leaving 17 bases between the germline ends. Germline V gene sequence: CDR1 SGHTA, CDR2 FQGNSA. The CDR3 has 15 amino acids. CDR3 amino acids: CASSPRTYAGDTQYF. CDR3 coding DNA: TGTGCCAGCAGCCCTCGGACTTATGCGGGAGATACGCAGTATTTT.

This chain uses TRBV7-3 with TRBJ2-1; 7 bases line up with TRBD1. V dropped 4 bases and J dropped 3; count of bases not matched to a gene: 9. The CDR3 length is 16 residues. From germline, CDR1 is SGHTA and CDR2 FQGTGA. For the CDR3, the DNA is TGTGCCAGCAGCTCACTCCCGGGACAGCTCTACAATGAGCAGTTCTTC. Its protein is CASSSLPGQLYNEQFF.

The chain couples TRBV11-3 to TRBJ1-4, with D possibly TRBD1 on 6 matching bases. Germline V gene sequence: CDR1 SGHNT, CDR2 YENEEA. The CDR3 is 14 amino acids. V dropped 3 bases and J dropped 8 bases, with 13 bases sitting between them. CDR3 region: CASSLSRGREKLFF. Here the CDR3 DNA reads TGTGCCAGCAGCTTGAGCAGGGGACGAGAAAAACTGTTTTTT.

The chain uses TRBV7-6 and TRBJ2-1; TRBD2 matches 12 bases. V was clipped by 5 bases and J by 4 bases; unmatched bases: 9. The germline V gene encodes CDR1 SGHVS and CDR2 FNYEAQ. The CDR3 spans 17 residues. The chain's CDR3 is CASSPGGGLAGYNEQFF. CDR3 DNA: TGTGCCAGCAGCCCCGGGGGGGGACTAGCGGGTTACAATGAGCAGTTCTTC.

This clone was seen only once. This chain joins TRBV2 and TRBJ2-1; TRBD2 might be the D (6 bases). Per germline, CDR1 SNHLY and CDR2 FYNNEI. CDR3 length: 15 amino acids. Trimming shortened V by 3 bases and J by 2 bases, and 11 bases separated the two germline ends. CDR3: CASSDLAATYNEQFF. The CDR3 DNA reads as TGTGCCAGCAGTGATTTAGCGGCCACCTACAATGAGCAGTTCTTC.

This chain's CDR3 is CASSLSRGSTEAFF. The CDR3 nucleotides read TGTGCCAGCAGCCTAAGCCGGGGGAGCACTGAAGCTTTCTTT. This chain uses TRBV7-3 with TRBJ1-1; possible D gene TRBD1, 5 bases. The germline CDR1 and CDR2 sequences are SGHTA and FQGTGA. Deletions cut 5 bases from V and 4 bases from J, with 14 bases between. This CDR3 has 14 amino acids. Using reference TRBV7-3 and TRBJ1-1 for the parts outside the CDR3, the full variable domain is GAGVSQTPSNKVTEKGKYVELRCDPISGHTALYWYRQSLGQGPEFLIYFQGTGAADDSGLPNDRFFAVRPEGSVSTLKIQRTERGDSAVYLCASSLSRGSTEAFFGQGTRLTVV.

This chain joins TRBV19 and TRBJ1-5; possibly TRBD1 for D (6 bases). Trimming shortened V by 2 bases and J by 0 bases, and 17 bases separated the two germline ends. The CDR3 has 18 residues. From germline, CDR1 is LNHDA and CDR2 SQIVND (reference sequence). As DNA, the CDR3 is TGTGCCAGTAGTATACGCCCAGGGGCGACTTATAGCAATCAGCCCCAGCATTTT. It encodes CASSIRPGATYSNQPQHF.

The chain combines TRBV18 with TRBJ2-7, with 10 bases aligning to TRBD1. Germline trimming cut 5 bases from V and 3 bases from J; bases unmatched to any gene: 4. The germline gives CDR1 KGHSH, CDR2 LQKENI. The CDR3 has 14 amino acids. The CDR3: CASSSRDRGYEQYF. DNA of the CDR3: TGTGCCAGCTCATCCCGGGACAGGGGCTACGAGCAGTACTTC.

The chain couples TRBV30 to TRBJ1-6; unclear D gene. CDR3 length equals 13 residues. Looked up from germline, CDR1 is GTSNPN and CDR2 is SVGIG (reference sequence). The V end was cut by 0 bases, the J end by 7 bases, with 7 bases between. The CDR3 nucleotides read TGTGCCTGGAGTGTCATAGAGAATTCACCCCTCCACTTT. Translation gives CAWSVIENSPLHF.

V is TRBV5-1 and J is TRBJ2-5, with a weak D call TRBD1 (6 bases). The CDR3 consists of 13 residues. The germline V gene has CDR1 SGHRS and CDR2 YFSETQ. The V gene lost 6 bases and the J gene lost 4 bases, with 13 bases spanning the gap. The CDR3 protein is CASTYEGGETQYF. CDR3 sequence (DNA): TGCGCCAGCACCTACGAAGGGGGAGAGACCCAGTACTTC.

This clone has more than one count but fewer than ten. The rearrangement joins TRBV4-1 to TRBJ1-4; D is undetermined. The length of the CDR3 is 14 residues. V lost 2 bases, J lost 4 bases, and 8 bases lay in between. The germline V gene encodes CDR1 MGHRA and CDR2 YSYEKL. In DNA form, the CDR3 reads TGCGCCAGCAGCCAATCCAGAAATAATGAAAAACTGTTTTTT. This encodes CASSQSRNNEKLFF.

The sample holds a few counts of this clone. The CDR3, as DNA: TGTGCCAGTAGTATACCGGGGACAGGGGCGAACTATGGCTACACCTTC. Protein: CASSIPGTGANYGYTF. This chain uses TRBV19 with TRBJ1-2; TRBD1 matches 10 bases. The CDR3 extends over 16 amino acids. CDR1 and CDR2 from the germline V gene are LNHDA and SQIVND (reference sequence). Trimming removed 2 bases from V and 2 bases from J; junction bases left unmatched: 5.